Listed below are T cell receptor beta chains from one sample, sequenced in a study of blood T cell repertoires in COVID-19. Using immunoSEQ multiplex PCR, the repertoire was profiled, and TCRdb retains in-frame clones only, with some absent. The sample has about 110,000 clones, 80% seen once; the top ten hold approximately 4.3%. The sample taken for sequencing was peripheral blood. The receptors were sampled from a human donor in a cohort sampled during active or convalescent COVID-19. Each CDR3 is given with its conserved first and last residue. The D gene is left open where the match is weak. A row's size may be missing; if present it is once, few, many or a size class.

CDR3aa,CDR3nt,j_gene,abundance,v_gene,d_gene
CASSLAGGYHTQYF,TGCGCCAGCAGTTTAGCGGGGGGCTACCATACGCAGTATTTT,TRBJ2-3,NA,TRBV10-1,TRBD2
CASSQGTGGTNSNQPQHF,TGCGCCAGCAGCCAGGGGACAGGGGGAACTAATAGCAATCAGCCCCAGCATTTT,TRBJ1-5,NA,TRBV4-3,TRBD1
CASSPGRGNTGELFF,TGTGCCAGCAGCCCCGGGCGGGGGAACACCGGGGAGCTGTTTTTT,TRBJ2-2,NA,TRBV11-3,NA
CASRTPTPNTEAFF,TGTGCCAGCAGGACCCCGACACCGAACACTGAAGCTTTCTTT,TRBJ1-1,NA,TRBV28,NA
CASSLGETGGNEKLFF,TGTGCCAGCAGCTTGGGGGAGACAGGGGGAAATGAAAAACTGTTTTTT,TRBJ1-4,NA,TRBV5-5,TRBD1
CASSPGTANNEKLFF,TGTGCCAGCAGCCCAGGGACAGCGAATAATGAAAAACTGTTTTTT,TRBJ1-4,few,TRBV7-9,TRBD1
CASSTPRGGSGNQPQHF,TGTGCCAGTAGTACTCCCCGGGGGGGGTCTGGCAATCAGCCCCAGCATTTT,TRBJ1-5,NA,TRBV19,NA
CASSYGGTDKYF,TGTGCCAGCAGTTATGGTGGGACAGATAAGTACTTC,TRBJ2-4,NA,TRBV6-2/TRBV6-3,TRBD1
CSASPSGRYEQYF,TGCAGTGCTAGTCCTAGCGGGAGGTACGAGCAGTACTTC,TRBJ2-7,NA,TRBV20-1,TRBD2
CASSSHRDRGNIQYF,TGTGCCAGCAGTTCTCACAGGGACAGGGGCAACATTCAGTACTTC,TRBJ2-4,NA,TRBV2,TRBD1
CASSWGQNYEQYF,TGTGCCAGCAGCTGGGGACAAAACTACGAGCAGTACTTC,TRBJ2-7,NA,TRBV7-8,NA
CASSVVGQGGMNTEAFF,TGTGCCAGCAGCGTAGTTGGGCAGGGGGGCATGAACACTGAAGCTTTCTTT,TRBJ1-1,NA,TRBV9,TRBD1
CASSLGPGENYGYTF,TGTGCCAGCAGCTTAGGTCCGGGGGAAAACTATGGCTACACCTTC,TRBJ1-2,NA,TRBV13,NA
CASSQGIEGWANTEAFF,TGCGCCAGCAGCCAGGGTATTGAGGGTTGGGCGAACACTGAAGCTTTCTTT,TRBJ1-1,NA,TRBV4-3,NA
CASSEGLANEQYF,TGTGCCAGCAGTGAAGGACTAGCGAACGAGCAGTACTTC,TRBJ2-7,NA,TRBV12-3/TRBV12-4,TRBD2
CASSLEGGPREQFF,TGTGCCAGCAGCTTAGAGGGGGGGCCCCGTGAGCAGTTCTTC,TRBJ2-1,few,TRBV7-2,NA
CASSLSPNTEAFF,TGTGCCAGCAGTTTAAGCCCGAACACTGAAGCTTTCTTT,TRBJ1-1,NA,TRBV12-3/TRBV12-4,NA
CARGDRGREQYF,TGTGCCAGGGGGGACAGGGGGAGAGAGCAGTACTTC,TRBJ2-7,NA,TRBV2,TRBD1
CAISAAGRNEQFF,TGTGCCATCAGTGCCGCAGGGCGCAATGAGCAGTTCTTC,TRBJ2-1,NA,TRBV10-3,NA
CASSPRLRSSYEQYF,TGTGCCAGCAGCCCCCGACTGAGGAGCTCCTACGAGCAGTACTTC,TRBJ2-7,NA,TRBV6-2/TRBV6-3,NA
CASSLGGGTGEQYF,TGTGCCAGCAGTTTGGGAGGGGGAACGGGCGAGCAGTACTTC,TRBJ2-7,NA,TRBV28,NA
CASSRPQGSHNEQFF,TGCGCCAGCAGCCGACCACAGGGTTCGCACAATGAGCAGTTCTTC,TRBJ2-1,NA,TRBV4-1,NA
CATSVKRSTDTQYF,TGTGCCACCAGTGTCAAGCGGAGCACAGATACGCAGTATTTT,TRBJ2-3,NA,TRBV24-1,NA
CASSLWTGKVEQFF,TGCGCCAGCAGCTTGTGGACAGGGAAGGTTGAGCAGTTCTTC,TRBJ2-1,NA,TRBV5-1,TRBD1
CASSWQGLPGEEQYF,TGTGCCAGCAGCTGGCAGGGGCTACCGGGCGAGGAGCAGTACTTC,TRBJ2-7,NA,TRBV7-6,NA
CASSLSGQRYNEQFF,TGTGCCAGCTCACTCTCTGGACAGAGATACAATGAGCAGTTCTTC,TRBJ2-1,NA,TRBV18,NA
CASISIPGQGQREIYEQYF,TGTGCCAGCATCTCGATACCGGGACAGGGCCAGCGGGAGATCTACGAGCAGTACTTC,TRBJ2-7,NA,TRBV12-1,NA
CASSGPRGEQYF,TGTGCCAGCAGCGGGCCCCGGGGGGAGCAGTACTTC,TRBJ2-7,NA,TRBV5-4,NA
CASSLAGTGGWGYTF,TGTGCCAGCAGCTTAGCCGGGACAGGGGGCTGGGGCTACACCTTC,TRBJ1-2,NA,TRBV11-2,TRBD1
CASSSLDRVHEQYF,TGTGCCAGCAGTTCATTGGACAGGGTTCACGAGCAGTACTTC,TRBJ2-7,NA,TRBV6-6,TRBD1
CATSWADQPQHF,TGTGCCACCAGTTGGGCTGATCAGCCCCAGCATTTT,TRBJ1-5,NA,TRBV15,NA
CASSFRGNTEAFF,TGTGCCAGCAGTTTCAGGGGCAACACTGAAGCTTTCTTT,TRBJ1-1,NA,TRBV12-3/TRBV12-4,NA
CASRRDRGSNQPQHF,TGTGCCAGCAGACGAGACAGGGGGAGCAATCAGCCCCAGCATTTT,TRBJ1-5,NA,TRBV7-2,TRBD1
CASSSDTRYSYTF,TGTGCCAGCAGTTCGGATACTAGATACAGCTACACCTTC,TRBJ1-2,few,TRBV2,NA
CASSQRRSGRIHEQYF,TGTGCCAGCAGCCAAAGGAGGAGCGGGAGAATCCACGAGCAGTACTTC,TRBJ2-7,NA,TRBV6-2/TRBV6-3,TRBD2
CASSRTSGYEQYF,TGTGCCAGCAGTAGGACTAGCGGCTACGAGCAGTACTTC,TRBJ2-7,NA,TRBV27,TRBD2
CASSQPYGQGEYGYTF,TGTGCCAGCAGCCAACCTTATGGGCAGGGGGAATATGGCTACACCTTC,TRBJ1-2,NA,TRBV14,TRBD1
CASSGAMGQPQHF,TGTGCCAGCAGTGGGGCCATGGGCCAGCCCCAGCATTTT,TRBJ1-5,NA,TRBV7-6,NA
CASSLGAHGGTEAFF,TGCGCCAGCAGCTTGGGGGCCCACGGGGGCACTGAAGCTTTCTTT,TRBJ1-1,NA,TRBV5-1,NA
CASSQSGQWSAEQYF,TGTGCCAGCAGCCAATCGGGACAGTGGTCCGCTGAGCAGTACTTC,TRBJ2-7,few,TRBV5-4,TRBD1
CASSQTPSGGQETQYF,TGCGCCAGCAGCCAAACCCCGAGCGGGGGCCAAGAGACCCAGTACTTC,TRBJ2-5,NA,TRBV4-3,TRBD2
CASSGTHLTDTQYF,TGTGCCAGCAGCGGGACTCACCTCACAGATACGCAGTATTTT,TRBJ2-3,NA,TRBV2,NA
CASRGSRGGSYEQYF,TGTGCCAGCCGGGGGTCCCGAGGCGGGAGTTACGAGCAGTACTTC,TRBJ2-7,NA,TRBV25-1,TRBD2
CSVAGQGRNEKLFF,TGCAGCGTTGCCGGACAGGGGAGGAATGAAAAACTGTTTTTT,TRBJ1-4,once,TRBV29-1,TRBD1
CAWSVRGGQYF,TGTGCCTGGAGTGTACGGGGAGGCCAGTACTTC,TRBJ2-7,NA,TRBV30,NA
CASSLVGATGAYEQYF,TGTGCCAGCAGCTTAGTAGGCGCGACAGGAGCCTACGAGCAGTACTTC,TRBJ2-7,once,TRBV7-2,NA
CASSPGTGGTKLFF,TGTGCCAGCAGCCCCGGGACAGGGGGAACAAAACTGTTTTTT,TRBJ1-4,once,TRBV7-9,TRBD1
CASSRAGVAKNIQYF,TGTGCCAGCAGCCGGGCAGGGGTAGCCAAAAACATTCAGTACTTC,TRBJ2-4,once,TRBV7-9,NA